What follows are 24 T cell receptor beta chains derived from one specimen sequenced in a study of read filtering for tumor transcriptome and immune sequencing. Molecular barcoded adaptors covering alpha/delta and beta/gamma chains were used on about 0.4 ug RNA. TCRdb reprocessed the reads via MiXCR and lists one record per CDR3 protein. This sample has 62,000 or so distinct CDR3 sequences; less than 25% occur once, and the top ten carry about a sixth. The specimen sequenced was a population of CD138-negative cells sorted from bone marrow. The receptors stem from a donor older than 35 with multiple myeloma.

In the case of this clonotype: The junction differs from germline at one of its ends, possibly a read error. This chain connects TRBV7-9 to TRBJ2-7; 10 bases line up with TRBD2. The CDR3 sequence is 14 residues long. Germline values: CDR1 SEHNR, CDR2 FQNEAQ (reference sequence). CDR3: CASSLALAGNERYF. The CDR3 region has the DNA TGTGCCAGCAGCTTAGCACTAGCGGGGAACGAGCGGTACTTC.

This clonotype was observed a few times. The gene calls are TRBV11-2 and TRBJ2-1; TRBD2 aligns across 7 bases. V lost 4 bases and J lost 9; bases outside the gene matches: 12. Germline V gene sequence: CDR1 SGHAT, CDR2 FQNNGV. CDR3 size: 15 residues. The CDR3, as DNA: TGTGCCAGCAGCTCTCCCGGGACTACTGACAGTGAGCAGTTCTTC. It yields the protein CASSSPGTTDSEQFF.

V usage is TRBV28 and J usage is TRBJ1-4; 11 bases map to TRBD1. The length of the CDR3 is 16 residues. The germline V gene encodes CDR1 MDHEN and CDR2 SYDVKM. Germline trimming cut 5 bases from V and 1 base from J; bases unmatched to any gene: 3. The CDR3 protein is CASSGGTGGTNEKLFF. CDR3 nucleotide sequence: TGTGCCAGCAGTGGGGGGACAGGGGGAACTAATGAAAAACTGTTTTTT.

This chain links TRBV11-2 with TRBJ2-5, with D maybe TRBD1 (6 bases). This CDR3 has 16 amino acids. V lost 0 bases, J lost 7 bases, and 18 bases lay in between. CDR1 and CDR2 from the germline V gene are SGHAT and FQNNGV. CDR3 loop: CASSLDLGAGLGTQYF. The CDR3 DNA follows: TGTGCCAGCAGCTTAGATCTGGGGGCGGGTCTGGGGACCCAGTACTTC. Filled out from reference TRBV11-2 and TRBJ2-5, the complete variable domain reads EAGVAQSPRYKIIEKRQSVAFWCNPISGHATLYWYQQILGQGPKLLIQFQNNGVVDDSQLPKDRFSAERLKGVDSTLKIQPAKLEDSAVYLCASSLDLGAGLGTQYFGPGTRLLVL.

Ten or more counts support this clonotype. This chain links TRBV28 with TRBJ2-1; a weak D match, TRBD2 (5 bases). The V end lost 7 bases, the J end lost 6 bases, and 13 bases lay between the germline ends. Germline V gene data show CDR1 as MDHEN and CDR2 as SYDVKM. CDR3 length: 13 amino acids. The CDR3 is CASTTGGLNEQFF. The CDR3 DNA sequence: TGTGCCAGCACCACCGGTGGACTCAATGAGCAGTTCTTC.

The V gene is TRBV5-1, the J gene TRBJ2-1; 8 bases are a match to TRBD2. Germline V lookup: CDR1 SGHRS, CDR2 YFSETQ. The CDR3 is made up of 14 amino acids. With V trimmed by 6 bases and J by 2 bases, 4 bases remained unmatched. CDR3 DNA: TGCGCCAGCACGGGGGGGGGAACCTACAATGAGCAGTTCTTC. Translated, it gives CASTGGGTYNEQFF.

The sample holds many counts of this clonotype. The CDR3 spells CVTDEAFF. The DNA for the CDR3 is TGCGTGACAGATGAAGCTTTCTTT. This chain connects TRBV29-1 to TRBJ1-1; possible D gene TRBD1, 5 bases. The CDR3 sequence is 8 residues long. Germline V CDR1 and CDR2: SQVTM, ANQGSEA. The full variable domain, rest sourced from reference TRBV29-1 and TRBJ1-1, is SAVISQKPSRDICQRGTSLTIQCQVDSQVTMMFWYRQQPGQSLTLIATANQGSEATYESGFVIDKFPISRPNLTFSTLTVSNMSPEDSSIYLCVTDEAFFGQGTRLTVV.

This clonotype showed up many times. DNA for the CDR3: TGTGCCAGCAGCTTAAGAGACGGGGGGGGCCTCTCCTACAATGAGCAGTTCTTC. Protein: CASSLRDGGGLSYNEQFF. V usage is TRBV7-3 and J usage is TRBJ2-1; 8 bases match TRBD2. Losses at the gene ends were 1 base for V and 0 bases for J; bases not matched to a gene: 8. Germline-derived CDR1 and CDR2 are SGHTA and FQGTGA. This CDR3 is 18 amino acids long.

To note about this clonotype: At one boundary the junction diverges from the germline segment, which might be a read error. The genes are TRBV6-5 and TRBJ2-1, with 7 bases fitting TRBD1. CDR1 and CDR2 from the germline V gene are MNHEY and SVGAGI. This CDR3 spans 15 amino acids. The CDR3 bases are TGTGCCAGCAGTACACCACGGGACAGCAGCAATGGGCAGTTCTTC. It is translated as CASSTPRDSSNGQFF.

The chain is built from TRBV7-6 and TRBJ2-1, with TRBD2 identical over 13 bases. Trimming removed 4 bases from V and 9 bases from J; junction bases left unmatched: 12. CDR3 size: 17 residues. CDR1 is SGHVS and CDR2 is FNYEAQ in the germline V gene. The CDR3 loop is CASSSVRLAGGSGEQFF. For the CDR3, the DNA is TGTGCCAGCAGCTCCGTCCGACTAGCGGGAGGATCGGGTGAGCAGTTCTTC.

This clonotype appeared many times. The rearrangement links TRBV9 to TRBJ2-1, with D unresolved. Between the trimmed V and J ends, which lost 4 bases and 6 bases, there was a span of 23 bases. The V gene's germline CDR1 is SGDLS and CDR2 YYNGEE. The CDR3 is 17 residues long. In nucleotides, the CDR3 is TGTGCCAGCAGCCCATTTAGTCTATCCAGGCCCTCCAATGAGCAGTTCTTC. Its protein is CASSPFSLSRPSNEQFF.

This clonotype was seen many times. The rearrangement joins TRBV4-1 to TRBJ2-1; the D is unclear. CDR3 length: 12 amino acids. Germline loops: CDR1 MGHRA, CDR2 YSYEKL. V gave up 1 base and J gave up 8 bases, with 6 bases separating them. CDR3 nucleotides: TGCGCCAGCAGCCAAGGGTTTGATGAGCAGTTCTTC. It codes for CASSQGFDEQFF.

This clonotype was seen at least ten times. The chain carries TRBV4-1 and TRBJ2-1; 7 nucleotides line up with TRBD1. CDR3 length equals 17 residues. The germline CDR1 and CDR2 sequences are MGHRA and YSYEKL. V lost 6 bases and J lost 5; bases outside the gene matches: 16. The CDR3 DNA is TGCGCCAGCAGGCAACTTTACCGGGACAGAAAAAACAATGAGCAGTTCTTC. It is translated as CASRQLYRDRKNNEQFF.

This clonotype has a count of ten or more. The CDR3 here is CASSSNGLAFEQYF. As DNA, the CDR3 is TGTGCCAGCAGCTCTAACGGACTAGCCTTCGAGCAGTACTTC. The chain couples TRBV7-9 to TRBJ2-7; 8 positions agree with TRBD2. CDR3 length: 14 residues. CDR1 SEHNR and CDR2 FQNEAQ come from the germline V gene (reference sequence). Trimming at V came to 4 bases and at J to 6 bases, leaving 8 bases not matched to a gene.

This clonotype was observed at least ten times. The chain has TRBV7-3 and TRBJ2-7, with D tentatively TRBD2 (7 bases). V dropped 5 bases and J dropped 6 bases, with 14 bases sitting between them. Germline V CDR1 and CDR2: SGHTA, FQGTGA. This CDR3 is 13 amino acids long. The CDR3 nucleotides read TGTGCCAGCAGCCAAAGTGGGGGGGCCGAGCAGTACTTC. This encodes CASSQSGGAEQYF.

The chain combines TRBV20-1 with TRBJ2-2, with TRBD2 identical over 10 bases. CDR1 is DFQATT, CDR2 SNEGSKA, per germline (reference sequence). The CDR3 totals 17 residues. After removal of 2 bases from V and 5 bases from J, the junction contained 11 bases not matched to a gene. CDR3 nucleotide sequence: TGCAGTGCTAGATACCTAGCGGGAGTCCGTGGGACCGGGGAGCTGTTTTTT. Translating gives CSARYLAGVRGTGELFF.

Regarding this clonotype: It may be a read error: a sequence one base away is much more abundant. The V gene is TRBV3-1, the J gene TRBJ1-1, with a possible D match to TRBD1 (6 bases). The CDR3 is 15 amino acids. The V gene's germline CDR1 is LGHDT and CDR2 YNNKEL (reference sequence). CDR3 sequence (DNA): TGTGCCAGCAGCCAAGGGTCAGGGGAGAACACTGAAGCTTCCTTT. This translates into CASSQGSGENTEASF.

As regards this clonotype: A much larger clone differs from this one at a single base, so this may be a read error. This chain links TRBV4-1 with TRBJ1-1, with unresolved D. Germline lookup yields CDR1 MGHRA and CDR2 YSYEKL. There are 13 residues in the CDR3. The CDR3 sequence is CASSQGEGTEAIF. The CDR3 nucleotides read TGCGCCAGCAGCCAAGGTGAGGGCACTGAAGCTATCTTT.

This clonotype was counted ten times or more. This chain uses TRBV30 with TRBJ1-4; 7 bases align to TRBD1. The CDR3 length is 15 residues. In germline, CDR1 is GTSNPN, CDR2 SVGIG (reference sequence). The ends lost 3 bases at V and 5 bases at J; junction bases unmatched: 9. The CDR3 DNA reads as TGTGCCTGGAGGAGTAAGAGGGGACAGAATGAAAAACTGTTTTTT. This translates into CAWRSKRGQNEKLFF.

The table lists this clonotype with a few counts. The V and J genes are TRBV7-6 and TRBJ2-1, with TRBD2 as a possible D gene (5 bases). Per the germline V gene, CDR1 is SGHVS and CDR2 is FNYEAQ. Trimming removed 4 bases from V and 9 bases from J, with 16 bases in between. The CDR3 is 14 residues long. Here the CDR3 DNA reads TGTGCCAGCAGCTCCGGTCGCGCTAGCAGTGAGCAGTTCTTC. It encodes CASSSGRASSEQFF.

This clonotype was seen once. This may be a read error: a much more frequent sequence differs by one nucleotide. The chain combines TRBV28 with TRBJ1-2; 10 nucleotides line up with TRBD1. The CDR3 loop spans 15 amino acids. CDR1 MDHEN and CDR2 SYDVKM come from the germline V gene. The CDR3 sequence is CSSRPGTGAPYGYTF. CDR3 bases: TGTTCCAGCAGGCCCGGGACAGGGGCACCCTATGGCTACACCTTC.

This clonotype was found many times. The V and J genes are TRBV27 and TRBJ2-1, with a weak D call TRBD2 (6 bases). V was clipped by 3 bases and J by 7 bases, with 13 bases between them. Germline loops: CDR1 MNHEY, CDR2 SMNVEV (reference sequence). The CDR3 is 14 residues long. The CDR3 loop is CASSLEGSGNEQFF. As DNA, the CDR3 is TGTGCCAGCAGTTTGGAGGGGTCTGGGAATGAGCAGTTCTTC.

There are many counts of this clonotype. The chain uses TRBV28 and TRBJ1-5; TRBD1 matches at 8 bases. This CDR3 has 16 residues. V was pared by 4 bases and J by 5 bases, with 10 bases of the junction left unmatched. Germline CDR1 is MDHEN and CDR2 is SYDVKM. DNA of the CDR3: TGTGCCAGCAGTTCTACAGGGGGGCAAGGAGATCAGCCCCAGCATTTT. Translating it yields CASSSTGGQGDQPQHF.

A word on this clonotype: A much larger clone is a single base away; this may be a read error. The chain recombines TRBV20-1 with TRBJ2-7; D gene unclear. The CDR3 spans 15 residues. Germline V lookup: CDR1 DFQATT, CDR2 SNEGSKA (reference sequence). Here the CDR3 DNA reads TGCAATGCTAGAGAAGGACGGGTTAACTCCTACGAGCAGTACTTC. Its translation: CNAREGRVNSYEQYF.